A single T cell receptor (beta chain) is shown here with its context. Antigen: not known. Germline V gene sequence: CDR1 SGHRS, CDR2 YFSETQ. The CDR3 is made up of 13 amino acids. V gave up 0 bases and J gave up 4 bases, with 4 bases separating them. These data belong to a study of cytomegalovirus exposure and HLA in healthy donors. Study summary: The 120 or so validation repertoires, a later analysis reported, used the same platform as the 600 to 700 first-cohort repertoires.

Sequencing was performed with immunoSEQ multiplex PCR; in TCRdb, only in-frame clones are kept and a portion is missing. The sample lists about 130,000 clones, 85% to 90% seen once, with approximately 1% in the top ten. Findings and limits, study-wide: With high specificity and sensitivity, the classifier reportedly diagnosed cytomegalovirus status. Later, an analysis found that TCR clusters from the first cohort tended to co-occur in the 120 validation repertoires.

The V and J genes are TRBV5-1 and TRBJ2-2; D not certain. This sequence was found in a woman between 18 and 29 years old in good health and CMV-seronegative. The sequencing sample was made of PBMCs. For the CDR3, the DNA is TGCGCCAGCAGCTTGGGGGCCACCGGGGAGCTGTTTTTT. Protein product: CASSLGATGELFF.